The 15 T cell receptor beta chains given below trace back to one sample, sequenced in a study of blood T cell repertoires in COVID-19. Profiling relied on immunoSEQ multiplex PCR, and the TCRdb table lists in-frame clones only, not all of them. The table records about 260,000 clones, 84% of them present only once. Sequencing input: peripheral blood. These receptor sequences come from a man aged 55 to 70 with acute or convalescent COVID-19.

The chain recombines TRBV5-1 with TRBJ2-5; D is perhaps TRBD1 (5 bases). V gave up 4 bases and J gave up 5 bases, with 9 bases separating them. The CDR3 has 12 residues. The germline V gene has CDR1 SGHRS and CDR2 YFSETQ. The CDR3 nucleotides are TGCGCCAGCAGCCCCTCAGGGGAGACCCAGTACTTC. Encoded protein: CASSPSGETQYF.

V and J are TRBV7-2 and TRBJ2-7, with TRBD2 matching 10 bases. The CDR3 runs 16 residues. CDR1 is SGHTA, CDR2 FQGNSA, per germline. V lost 0 bases, J lost 3 bases, and 5 bases stayed unmatched. The chain's CDR3 is CASSLAGTSEFYEQYF. CDR3 DNA: TGTGCCAGCAGCTTAGCCGGGACTAGCGAATTCTACGAGCAGTACTTC. Variable domain in full (rest from reference TRBV7-2 and TRBJ2-7): GAGVSQSPSNKVTEKGKDVELRCDPISGHTALYWYRQSLGQGLEFLIYFQGNSAPDKSGLPSDRFSAERTGGSVSTLTIQRTQQEDSAVYLCASSLAGTSEFYEQYFGPGTRLTVT.

The chain couples TRBV6-5 to TRBJ1-2; D remains unclear. Germline CDR1 MNHEY, CDR2 SVGAGI. This CDR3 spans 11 amino acids. V lost 4 bases, J lost 8 bases, and 8 bases lay in between. The CDR3 DNA is TGTGCCAGCAGTTGGAGAGGGGGCTACACCTTC. Translation gives CASSWRGGYTF.

This chain links TRBV18 with TRBJ2-2; weak D call: TRBD1 (6 bases). The CDR3 runs to 15 residues. The germline CDR1 and CDR2 sequences are KGHSH and LQKENI. V was shortened by 2 bases and J by 3 bases, with 10 bases between the two germline ends. For the CDR3, the DNA is TGTGCCAGCTCACCAAACAGGGCGGACACCGGGGAGCTGTTTTTT. It encodes CASSPNRADTGELFF.

The table lists this clone with a count of one. Other DNA sequences in the sample encode the same CDR3. The chain combines TRBV5-1 with TRBJ1-1; the match to TRBD1 covers 11 bases. The CDR3 loop spans 16 amino acids. Germline values: CDR1 SGHRS, CDR2 YFSETQ. J lost 1 base, V lost 10 bases, and 12 bases had no gene match. CDR3 sequence: CARRQDRGRGNTEAFF. Written as DNA, the CDR3 is TGCGCCCGCCGGCAGGACAGGGGGCGGGGGAACACTGAAGCTTTCTTT.

This chain uses TRBV10-1 with TRBJ2-3; 8 bases are a match to TRBD2. CDR3 length equals 18 residues. The germline V gene has CDR1 WNHNN and CDR2 SYGVQD (reference sequence). J gave up 6 bases and V 1 base, and 15 bases lay outside the gene matches. CDR3 DNA sequence: TGCGCCAGCAGTGAGTTGGGTCTGGCGGGAGGTTCGGGCGATACGCAGTATTTT. This gives the protein CASSELGLAGGSGDTQYF.

In the case of this clone: Its ends do not fully match the called genes, so a read error is possible. The chain is built from TRBV5-1 and TRBJ1-4; unclear D gene. The germline gives CDR1 SGHRS, CDR2 YFSETQ. The CDR3 is 15 residues long. CDR3 amino acids: CASSLVPTTNEKLFF. CDR3 bases: TGCGCCAGCAGCTTGGTGCCCACAACTAATGAAAAACTGTTTTTC.

The rearrangement links TRBV9 to TRBJ2-2; D not certain. Trimming left V 7 bases short and J 3 bases short, with 7 bases between. The CDR3 has 12 residues. Looked up from germline, CDR1 is SGDLS and CDR2 is YYNGEE. CDR3 nucleotide sequence: TGTGCCAGCTGTGAGGACACCGGGGAGCTGTTTTTT. Translation gives CASCEDTGELFF.

The gene calls are TRBV4-3 and TRBJ2-7; possibly TRBD2 for D (5 bases). Germline lookup yields CDR1 LGHNA and CDR2 YSLEER. Trimming left V 0 bases short and J 6 bases short, with 9 bases between. The CDR3 runs to 13 residues. CDR3 loop: CASSQERRSEQYF. The CDR3 bases are TGCGCCAGCAGCCAAGAAAGGAGGTCCGAGCAGTACTTC.

The V and J genes are TRBV19 and TRBJ2-1; 8 bases are shared with TRBD2. CDR3 length: 16 amino acids. With V trimmed by 3 bases and J by 3 bases, 7 bases remained unmatched. Germline V gene data show CDR1 as LNHDA and CDR2 as SQIVND (reference sequence). The CDR3 loop reads CASSMGLAGDYNEQFF. CDR3 in DNA: TGTGCCAGTAGTATGGGGCTAGCGGGCGACTACAATGAGCAGTTCTTC. The full variable domain, with the rest looked up from reference TRBV19 and TRBJ2-1, is DGGITQSPKYLFRKEGQNVTLSCEQNLNHDAMYWYRQDPGQGLRLIYYSQIVNDFQKGDIAEGYSVSREKKESFPLTVTSAQKNPTAFYLCASSMGLAGDYNEQFFGPGTRLTVL.

Here the CDR3 reads CASSGVGLAEYNEQFF. The CDR3 DNA follows: TGTGCCAGCAGTGGGGTTGGTCTAGCGGAGTACAATGAGCAGTTCTTC. The rearrangement links TRBV6-1 to TRBJ2-1; 7 bases fit TRBD2. The CDR3 contains 16 residues. The J segment lost 4 bases and the V segment lost 4 bases, leaving 10 bases of the junction unmatched. Germline assignment: CDR1 MNHNS and CDR2 SASEGT.

This chain uses TRBV2 with TRBJ1-2; the match to TRBD1 covers 9 bases. V was pared by 7 bases and J by 2 bases, with 2 bases of the junction left unmatched. The germline gives CDR1 SNHLY, CDR2 FYNNEI. The CDR3 spans 13 residues. Here the CDR3 reads CASKGTGNYGYTF. The DNA of the CDR3 is TGTGCCAGCAAGGGGACAGGGAACTATGGCTACACCTTC.

V and J are TRBV27 and TRBJ1-5, with 9 bases aligning to TRBD1. Germline values: CDR1 MNHEY, CDR2 SMNVEV (reference sequence). Trimming at V came to 7 bases and at J to 7 bases, leaving 8 bases not matched to a gene. The CDR3 extends over 14 amino acids. CDR3 coding DNA: TGTGCCAGCAAACCAGGGACAGGGTGGCAGCCCCAGCATTTT. It encodes CASKPGTGWQPQHF.

V and J are TRBV27 and TRBJ2-3; D is perhaps TRBD1 (5 bases). Germline V gives CDR1 MNHEY, CDR2 SMNVEV (reference sequence). V lost 7 bases, J lost 7 bases, and 21 bases lay in between. The CDR3 has 15 residues. The CDR3 DNA reads as TGTGCCAGCACACCTCTGGGGCTGGTTGGGAATACGCAGTATTTT. This codes for CASTPLGLVGNTQYF.

This chain uses TRBV11-3 with TRBJ2-7; D not resolved. CDR3 length: 13 amino acids. The germline V gene encodes CDR1 SGHNT and CDR2 YENEEA. V lost 2 bases to trimming and J lost 0 bases, with 5 bases between them. The CDR3 sequence is CASSLTSSYEQYF. CDR3 sequence (DNA): TGTGCCAGCAGCTTAACGAGCTCCTACGAGCAGTACTTC.